Shown below are 9 T cell receptor beta chains from a single sample sequenced in a study of cytomegalovirus exposure and HLA in healthy donors. PCR amplification relied on 60 Vbeta primers (plus 13 Jbeta primers). Here immunoSEQ multiplex PCR was the method, and the copy in TCRdb shows in-frame clones only, minus some. The sample has 90,000 to 150,000 clones; over 70% are singletons. Material: PBMCs. These receptors were taken from a woman between 18 and 29 years old in good health and CMV-seronegative.

This sequence joins TRBV30 and TRBJ1-2, with TRBD1 matching 7 bases. Germline CDR1 GTSNPN, CDR2 SVGIG (reference sequence). This CDR3 is 15 amino acids long. V gave up 8 bases and J gave up 7 bases; unmatched junction bases: 19. The CDR3 loop is CAGNTGAPFTSGYTF. In DNA, the CDR3 is TGTGCCGGAAATACAGGGGCGCCTTTTACCAGTGGCTACACCTTC.

The chain carries TRBV11-2 and TRBJ2-1; a weak D match, TRBD1 (6 bases). CDR3 length equals 16 residues. CDR1 and CDR2 from the germline V gene are SGHAT and FQNNGV. Trimming cost V 3 bases and J 0 bases, with 12 bases left between them. CDR3 protein: CASSLGPRGSYNEQFF. The CDR3 DNA is TGTGCCAGCAGCTTGGGACCCAGGGGCTCCTACAATGAGCAGTTCTTC.

This chain uses TRBV7-9 with TRBJ1-4, with 11 bases identical to TRBD1. Germline V gene data show CDR1 as SEHNR and CDR2 as FQNEAQ (reference sequence). The CDR3 is 16 residues long. J was trimmed by 8 bases and V by 8 bases; bases with no gene match: 13. As DNA, the CDR3 is TGTGCCAGCGCTCCTTGGGGACAGGGGGTAGGGGAAAAACTGTTTTTT. Translated, it gives CASAPWGQGVGEKLFF.

The chain couples TRBV5-1 to TRBJ1-4; 8 nucleotides line up with TRBD1. The germline CDR1 and CDR2 sequences are SGHRS and YFSETQ. Trimming cost V 9 bases and J 3 bases; bases outside gene matches: 16. This CDR3 is built from 17 residues. DNA for the CDR3: TGCGCCACCAAGTATAACGCAGGGGGCACGGCTAATGAAAAACTGTTTTTT. Protein product: CATKYNAGGTANEKLFF. Supplemented by reference TRBV5-1 and TRBJ1-4, the full variable domain reads KAGVTQTPRYLIKTRGQQVTLSCSPISGHRSVSWYQQTPGQGLQFLFEYFSETQRNKGNFPGRFSGRQFSNSRSEMNVSTLELGDSALYLCATKYNAGGTANEKLFFGSGTQLSVL.

This sequence joins TRBV7-6 and TRBJ2-7; 7 positions match TRBD1. There are 14 residues in the CDR3. Germline CDR1 is SGHVS and CDR2 is FNYEAQ. V shed 5 bases, J shed 5 bases, and the junction held 9 bases outside the gene matches. The CDR3 bases are TGTGCCAGCAGCGATACAGGGGAAAAGGACGAGCAGTACTTC. Translating it yields CASSDTGEKDEQYF.

The chain combines TRBV30 with TRBJ1-1; D ambiguous. The germline V gene has CDR1 GTSNPN and CDR2 SVGIG (reference sequence). The V and J ends lost 1 base and 7 bases respectively, with 13 bases between them. This CDR3 region has 13 residues. The CDR3 loop is CAWSAAVSLEAFF. CDR3 nucleotide sequence: TGTGCCTGGAGTGCAGCGGTTTCTCTTGAAGCTTTCTTT.

This clone was counted between two and nine times. The chain recombines TRBV7-8 with TRBJ2-5, with 8 positions matching TRBD2. CDR1 is SGHVS, CDR2 FQNEAQ, per germline. This CDR3 is built from 13 residues. V dropped 5 bases and J dropped 5; count of bases not matched to a gene: 4. The CDR3 sequence is CASSNTGGETQYF. CDR3 sequence (DNA): TGTGCCAGCAGCAATACGGGGGGGGAGACCCAGTACTTC.

The chain uses TRBV7-9 and TRBJ2-2, with D maybe TRBD2 (6 bases). Germline loops: CDR1 SEHNR, CDR2 FQNEAQ (reference sequence). Trimming cost V 5 bases and J 6 bases, with 13 bases left between them. This CDR3 region has 14 residues. The CDR3 DNA sequence: TGTGCCAGCAGCCATTACTTAGCGGCCGGGGAGCTGTTTTTT. Its translation: CASSHYLAAGELFF.

The chain employs TRBV4-1 and TRBJ1-1; a weak D match, TRBD1 (5 bases). V was pared by 2 bases and J by 5 bases, with 15 bases between. This CDR3 spans 15 amino acids. Germline V lookup: CDR1 MGHRA, CDR2 YSYEKL. The CDR3 DNA follows: TGCGCCAGCAGCCAAACCGACAGCTTGTGGACTGAAGCTTTCTTT. It encodes CASSQTDSLWTEAFF.